This TCR beta chain was recovered during a study of cytomegalovirus exposure and HLA in healthy donors. The protocol was immunoSEQ multiplex PCR, while the TCRdb copy is restricted to in-frame clones and leaves out a portion. The data hold some 270,000 clones, with approximately 86% observed a single time. The CDR3 totals 16 residues. Germline V lookup: CDR1 MGHDK, CDR2 SYGVNS. Unmatched junction bases numbered 12, after V lost 7 bases and J lost 4 bases. The chain joins TRBV25-1 to TRBJ2-3; 9 bases are shared with TRBD2. The specimen sequenced was PBMCs. This receptor was taken from a young woman in good health and CMV-seronegative. The CDR3 loop is CASMRNLAGAADTQYF. The DNA for the CDR3 is TGTGCCAGCATGCGGAATTTAGCGGGAGCAGCAGATACGCAGTATTTT.